Below, 17 T cell receptor beta chains from the same sample are listed, as sequenced in a study of T cells in Graves' hyperthyroidism and ophthalmopathy. Amplification of TCR beta CDR3 regions used RNA as the template. The primer set for the first-round RT-PCR of the TCR CDR3 was HTBI. TCRdb used MiXCR to reprocess the multiplex PCR reads, holding one entry per CDR3 protein. Among 300,000 to 450,000 distinct CDR3 sequences, around a sixth were seen once, and the ten largest hold 40%. The sequenced sample consisted of blood. The source is a man aged 18 to 35 with Graves' ophthalmopathy.

In its sample, this clonotype was seen many times. The rearrangement uses TRBV2 and TRBJ1-5; D call uncertain. The CDR3 covers 15 residues. Germline values: CDR1 SNHLY, CDR2 FYNNEI. Trimming cost V 3 bases and J 5 bases, with 14 bases left between them. The CDR3 loop reads CASSDGRASYQPQHF. The CDR3 DNA is TGTGCCAGCAGTGATGGGAGAGCAAGCTATCAGCCCCAGCATTTT.

In this sample, this clonotype turned up many times. The rearrangement links TRBV6-1 to TRBJ1-2; 8 bases are a match to TRBD1. The length of the CDR3 is 14 residues. CDR1 is MNHNS and CDR2 is SASEGT in the germline V gene. V dropped 5 bases and J dropped 9; count of bases not matched to a gene: 11. The CDR3: CASSPGTGDGRYTF. For the CDR3, the DNA is TGTGCCAGCAGTCCCGGGACAGGCGATGGACGCTACACCTTC.

This clonotype was seen repeatedly, ten times or more. The rearrangement links TRBV10-3 to TRBJ1-1; D possibly corresponds to TRBD1 (5 bases). The V end was cut by 7 bases, the J end by 1 base, with 13 bases between. The CDR3 is made up of 14 amino acids. CDR1 and CDR2 from the germline V gene are ENHRY and SYGVKD. The CDR3 region is CAITLGRENTEAFF. Written as DNA, the CDR3 is TGTGCCATCACCTTGGGCAGGGAGAACACTGAAGCTTTCTTT.

The chain couples TRBV4-1 to TRBJ2-1; D not certain. Germline CDR1 MGHRA, CDR2 YSYEKL. This CDR3 spans 12 amino acids. Trimming removed 2 bases at V and 8 bases at J, with 7 bases between. CDR3 in DNA: TGCGCCAGCAGCCAACATAACTATGAGCAGTTCTTC. Translation gives CASSQHNYEQFF.

V is TRBV12-3 or TRBV12-4 and J is TRBJ2-7, with D possibly called TRBD1 or TRBD2 (5 bases each). CDR3 length: 11 residues. The ends were cut back, 6 bases at V and 8 bases at J, with 11 bases in the middle. CDR3 bases: TGTGCCAGCAGCCCGGGACGTCAGCAGTACTTC. Protein sequence: CASSPGRQQYF.

This clonotype was seen repeatedly, ten times or more. This chain connects TRBV20-1 to TRBJ2-1, with D maybe TRBD1 (6 bases). The CDR3 covers 13 residues. V was shortened by 3 bases and J by 9 bases, with 15 bases between the two germline ends. CDR1 DFQATT and CDR2 SNEGSKA come from the germline V gene (reference sequence). The CDR3 spells CSARGAVSTEQFF. The CDR3 DNA is TGCAGTGCTAGGGGGGCAGTAAGTACTGAGCAGTTCTTC.

This clonotype was counted many times. The genes are TRBV12-3 or TRBV12-4 and TRBJ1-1; 7 bases are shared with TRBD1. The V gene end was trimmed by 6 bases and the J gene end by 1 base; junction bases not matched to a gene: 5. This CDR3 spans 14 amino acids. CDR3 sequence (DNA): TGTGCCAGCAGAATTGGACAGGAGAACACTGAAGCTTTCTTT. It specifies CASRIGQENTEAFF.

This clonotype occurred a few times. V and J are TRBV19 and TRBJ2-1, with D unclear. Trimming removed 7 bases at V and 8 bases at J, with 15 bases between. Germline CDR1 LNHDA, CDR2 SQIVND (reference sequence). The CDR3 sequence is 13 residues long. The CDR3 DNA reads as TGTGCCAGTAATTGGGGTTTCGGCGATGAGCAGTTCTTC. This codes for CASNWGFGDEQFF.

This clonotype was counted only a few times. The J gene is TRBJ2-1, the V gene TRBV3-1; the match to TRBD2 covers 7 bases. The CDR3 spans 12 residues. Looked up from germline, CDR1 is LGHDT and CDR2 is YNNKEL (reference sequence). Trimming removed 4 bases from V and 15 bases from J; junction bases left unmatched: 9. The CDR3 loop reads CASSLLSGGLFF. CDR3 coding DNA: TGTGCCAGCAGCCTTTTGTCGGGAGGTCTGTTCTTC.

V gene TRBV7-9 combines with J gene TRBJ1-5; D might be TRBD1 (6 bases). The CDR3 covers 14 residues. The V gene lost 5 bases and the J gene lost 5 bases, with 13 bases spanning the gap. Per germline, CDR1 SEHNR and CDR2 FQNEAQ (reference sequence). CDR3 nucleotide sequence: TGTGCCAGCAGCCTCAACAGGGTCGATCAGCCCCAGCATTTT. It is translated as CASSLNRVDQPQHF.

The chain combines TRBV19 with TRBJ1-1; the D is unclear. Germline loops: CDR1 LNHDA, CDR2 SQIVND (reference sequence). V was pared by 0 bases and J by 0 bases, with 11 bases between. The CDR3 consists of 16 residues. CDR3 nucleotides: TGTGCCAGTAGTATAGATCTGGAATCCTTGAACACTGAAGCTTTCTTT. Protein product: CASSIDLESLNTEAFF.

Many counts were recorded for this clonotype. V and J are TRBV12-3 or TRBV12-4 and TRBJ2-7; TRBD2 agrees at 7 bases. This CDR3 is built from 12 residues. Trimming at V came to 6 bases and at J to 6 bases, leaving 5 bases not matched to a gene. Here the CDR3 DNA reads TGTGCCAGCAGCCCCGGGGGGTTCGAGCAGTACTTC. Protein product: CASSPGGFEQYF.

There are many counts of this clonotype. The chain carries TRBV5-1 and TRBJ1-1, with a tentative D call TRBD1 (5 bases). CDR1 and CDR2 (germline): SGHRS, YFSETQ. The germline V and J ends were trimmed by 5 bases and 4 bases, with 12 bases remaining between them. CDR3 size: 13 residues. CDR3 sequence reads: CASRSGFGTEAFF. The CDR3 region has the DNA TGCGCCAGCAGATCAGGGTTCGGCACTGAAGCTTTCTTT.

J is TRBJ2-5 and V is TRBV7-9; 9 bases align to TRBD2. The germline gives CDR1 SEHNR, CDR2 FQNEAQ (reference sequence). J gave up 5 bases and V 6 bases, and 16 bases lay outside the gene matches. The CDR3 sequence is 17 residues long. The DNA for the CDR3 is TGTGCCAGCAGTCGGGACTCTAGCGGGGTGATGGGGGAGACCCAGTACTTC. It encodes CASSRDSSGVMGETQYF.

This chain joins TRBV7-9 and TRBJ2-1, with 9 bases fitting TRBD1. Germline assignment: CDR1 SEHNR and CDR2 FQNEAQ (reference sequence). This CDR3 comprises 14 residues. The V segment lost 7 bases and the J segment 3 bases; nucleotides outside the gene matches: 4. CDR3: CASTRQGGYNEQFF. CDR3 bases: TGTGCCAGCACCAGACAGGGGGGCTACAATGAGCAGTTCTTC.

At least ten counts were recorded for this clonotype. The chain carries TRBV2 and TRBJ2-7, with D perhaps matching TRBD1 or TRBD2 (6 bases each). Trimming cost V 6 bases and J 7 bases, with 13 bases left between them. Germline CDR1 SNHLY, CDR2 FYNNEI. This CDR3 has 12 residues. The CDR3, as DNA: TGTGCCAGCAGGAGGGGGGTTCGGGAGCAGTACTTC. Protein product: CASRRGVREQYF.

This clonotype was counted ten times or more. The V and J genes are TRBV5-5 and TRBJ2-3; 9 bases fit TRBD1. J gave up 3 bases and V 0 bases, and 2 bases lay outside the gene matches. There are 15 residues in the CDR3. Germline V gene lookup returns CDR1 SGHKS and CDR2 YYEKEE (reference sequence). CDR3: CASSLDGTGTDTQYF. DNA for the CDR3: TGTGCCAGCAGCTTGGACGGGACAGGGACAGATACGCAGTATTTT.